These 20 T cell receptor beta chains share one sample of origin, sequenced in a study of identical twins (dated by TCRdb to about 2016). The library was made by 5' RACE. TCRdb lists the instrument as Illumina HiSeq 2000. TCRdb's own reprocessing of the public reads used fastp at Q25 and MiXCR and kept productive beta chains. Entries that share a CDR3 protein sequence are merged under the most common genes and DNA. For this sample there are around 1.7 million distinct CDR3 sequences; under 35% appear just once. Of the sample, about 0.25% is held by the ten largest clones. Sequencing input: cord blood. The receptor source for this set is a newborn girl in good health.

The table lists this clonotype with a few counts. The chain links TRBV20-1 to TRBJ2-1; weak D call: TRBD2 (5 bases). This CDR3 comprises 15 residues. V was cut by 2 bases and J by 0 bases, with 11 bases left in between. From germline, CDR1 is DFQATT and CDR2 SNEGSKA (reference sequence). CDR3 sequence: CSARTTIPSYNEQFF. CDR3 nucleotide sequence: TGCAGTGCTAGAACGACTATCCCCTCCTACAATGAGCAGTTCTTC.

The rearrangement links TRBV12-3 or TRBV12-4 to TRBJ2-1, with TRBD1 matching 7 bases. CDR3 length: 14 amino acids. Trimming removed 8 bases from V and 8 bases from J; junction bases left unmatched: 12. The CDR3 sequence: CASSRGLGVDEQFF. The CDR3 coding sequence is TGTGCCAGCTCAAGGGGGCTTGGTGTGGATGAGCAGTTCTTC.

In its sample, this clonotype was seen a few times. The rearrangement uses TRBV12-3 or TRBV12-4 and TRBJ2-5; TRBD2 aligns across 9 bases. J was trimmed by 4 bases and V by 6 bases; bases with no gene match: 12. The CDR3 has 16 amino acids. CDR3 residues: CASSPRGLAPRETQYF. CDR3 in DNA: TGTGCCAGCAGCCCCCGGGGACTAGCCCCAAGAGAGACCCAGTACTTC.

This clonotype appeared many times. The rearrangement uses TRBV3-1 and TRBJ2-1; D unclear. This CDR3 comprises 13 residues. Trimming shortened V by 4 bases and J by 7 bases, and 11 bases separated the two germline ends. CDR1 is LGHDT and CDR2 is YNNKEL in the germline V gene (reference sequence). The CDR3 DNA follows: TGTGCCAGCAGCCCCTCCCATTTAAATGAGCAGTTCTTC. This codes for CASSPSHLNEQFF.

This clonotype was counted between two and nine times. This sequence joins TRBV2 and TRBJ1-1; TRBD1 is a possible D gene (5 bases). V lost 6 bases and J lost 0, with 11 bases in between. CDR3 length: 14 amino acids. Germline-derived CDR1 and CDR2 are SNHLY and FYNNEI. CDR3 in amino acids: CASRGTFMNTEAFF. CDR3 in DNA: TGTGCCAGCAGGGGGACCTTCATGAACACTGAAGCTTTCTTT. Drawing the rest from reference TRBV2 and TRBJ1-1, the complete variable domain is EPEVTQTPSHQVTQMGQEVILRCVPISNHLYFYWYRQILGQKVEFLVSFYNNEISEKSEIFDDQFSVERPDGSNFTLKIRSTKLEDSAMYFCASRGTFMNTEAFFGQGTRLTVV.

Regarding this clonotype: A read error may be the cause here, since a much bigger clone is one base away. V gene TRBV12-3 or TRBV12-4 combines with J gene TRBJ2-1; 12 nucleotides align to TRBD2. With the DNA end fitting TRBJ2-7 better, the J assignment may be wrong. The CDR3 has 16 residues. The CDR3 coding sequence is TGTGCCAGCAGTTCGACTAGCGGGGGCACCTACAATGAGCAGTACTTC. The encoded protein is CASSSTSGGTYNEQYF.

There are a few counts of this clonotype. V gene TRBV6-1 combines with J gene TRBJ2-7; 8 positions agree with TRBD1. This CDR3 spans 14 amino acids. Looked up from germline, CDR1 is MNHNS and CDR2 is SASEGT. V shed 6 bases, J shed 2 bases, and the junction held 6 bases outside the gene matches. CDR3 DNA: TGTGCCAGCAGCGGACAGGGTGCAGCCTACGAGCAGTACTTC. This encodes CASSGQGAAYEQYF.

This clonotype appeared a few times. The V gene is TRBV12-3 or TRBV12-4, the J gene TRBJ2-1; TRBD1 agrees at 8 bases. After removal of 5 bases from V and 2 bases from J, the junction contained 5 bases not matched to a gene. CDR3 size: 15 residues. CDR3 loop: CASSPQGATYNEQFF. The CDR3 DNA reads TGTGCCAGCAGTCCCCAGGGGGCCACCTACAATGAGCAGTTCTTC.

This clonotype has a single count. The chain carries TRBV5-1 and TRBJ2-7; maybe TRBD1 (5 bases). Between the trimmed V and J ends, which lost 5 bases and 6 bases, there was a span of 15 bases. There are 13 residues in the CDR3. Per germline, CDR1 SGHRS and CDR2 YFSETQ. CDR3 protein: CASRGDSTLEQYF. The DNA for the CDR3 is TGCGCCAGCAGGGGTGACAGTACCCTCGAGCAGTACTTC.

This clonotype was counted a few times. This CDR3 is CASSGSGPEFGEQFF. The CDR3 DNA follows: TGTGCCAGCAGTGGATCGGGACCGGAATTCGGTGAGCAGTTCTTC. This chain joins TRBV28 and TRBJ2-1, with D perhaps assigned TRBD1 or TRBD2 (5 bases each). V lost 5 bases, J lost 9 bases, and 20 bases lay in between. This CDR3 has 15 amino acids. Germline loops: CDR1 MDHEN, CDR2 SYDVKM.

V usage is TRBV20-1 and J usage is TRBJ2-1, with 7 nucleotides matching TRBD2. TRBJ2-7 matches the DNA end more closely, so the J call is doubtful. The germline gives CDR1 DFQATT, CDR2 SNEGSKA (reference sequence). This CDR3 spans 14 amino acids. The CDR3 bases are TGCAGTGCTAGTGAAGGGAGGGTATACAATGAGCAGTACTTC. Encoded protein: CSASEGRVYNEQYF.

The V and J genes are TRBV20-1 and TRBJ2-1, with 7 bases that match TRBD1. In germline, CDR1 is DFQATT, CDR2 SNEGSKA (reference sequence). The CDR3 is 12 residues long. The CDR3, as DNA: TGCAGGACAGGGAGCTCCTACAATGAGCAGTTCTTC. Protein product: CRTGSSYNEQFF.

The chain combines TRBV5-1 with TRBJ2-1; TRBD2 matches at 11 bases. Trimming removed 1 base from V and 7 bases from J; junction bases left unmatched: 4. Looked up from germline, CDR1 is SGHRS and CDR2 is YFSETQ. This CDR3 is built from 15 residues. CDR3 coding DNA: TGCGCCAGCAGCTTGAAAACTAGCGGGAGTAATGAGCAGTTCTTC. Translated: CASSLKTSGSNEQFF.

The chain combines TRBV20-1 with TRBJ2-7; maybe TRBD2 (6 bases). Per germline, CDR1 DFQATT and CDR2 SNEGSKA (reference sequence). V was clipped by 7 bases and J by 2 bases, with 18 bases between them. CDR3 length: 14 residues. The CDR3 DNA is TGCAGTGTGTACCCCCGGGACTCTACCTACGAGCAGTACTTC. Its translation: CSVYPRDSTYEQYF.

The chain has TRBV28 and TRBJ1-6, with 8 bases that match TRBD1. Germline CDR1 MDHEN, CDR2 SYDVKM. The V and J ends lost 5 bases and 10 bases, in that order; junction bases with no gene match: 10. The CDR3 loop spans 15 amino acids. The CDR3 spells CASSTLDRVGSPLHF. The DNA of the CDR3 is TGTGCCAGCAGTACGCTGGACAGGGTGGGATCACCCCTCCACTTT. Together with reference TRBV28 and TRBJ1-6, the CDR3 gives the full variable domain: DVKVTQSSRYLVKRTGEKVFLECVQDMDHENMFWYRQDPGLGLRLIYFSYDVKMKEKGDIPEGYSVSREKKERFSLILESASTNQTSMYLCASSTLDRVGSPLHFGNGTRLTVT.

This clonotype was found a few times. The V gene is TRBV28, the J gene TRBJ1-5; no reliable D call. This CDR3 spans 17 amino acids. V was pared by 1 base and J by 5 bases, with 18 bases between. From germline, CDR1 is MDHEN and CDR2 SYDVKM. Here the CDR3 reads CASSLLGLVKPHQPQHF. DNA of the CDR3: TGTGCCAGCAGTTTATTAGGCTTGGTTAAGCCCCATCAGCCCCAGCATTTT.

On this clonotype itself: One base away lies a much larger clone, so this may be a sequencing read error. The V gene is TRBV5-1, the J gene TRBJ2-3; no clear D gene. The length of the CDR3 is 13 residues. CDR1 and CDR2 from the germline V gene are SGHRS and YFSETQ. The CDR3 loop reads CAGSLAVRDTQYF. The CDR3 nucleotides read TGCGCCGGCAGCTTGGCCGTAAGAGATACGCAGTATTTT. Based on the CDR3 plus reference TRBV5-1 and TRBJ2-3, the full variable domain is KAGVTQTPRYLIKTRGQQVTLSCSPISGHRSVSWYQQTPGQGLQFLFEYFSETQRNKGNFPGRFSGRQFSNSRSEMNVSTLELGDSALYLCAGSLAVRDTQYFGPGTRLTVL.

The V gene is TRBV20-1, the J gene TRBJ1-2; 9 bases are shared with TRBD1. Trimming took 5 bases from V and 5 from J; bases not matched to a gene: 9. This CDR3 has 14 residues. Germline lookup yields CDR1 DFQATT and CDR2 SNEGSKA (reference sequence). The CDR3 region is CSAFTGGAGYGYTF. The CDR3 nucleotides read TGCAGTGCTTTTACAGGGGGCGCGGGGTATGGCTACACCTTC.

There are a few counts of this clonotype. The CDR3 region has the DNA TGCAGCGTTCGACAGGGGGAGGGTGGACCCCAGCATTTT. It yields the protein CSVRQGEGGPQHF. This chain links TRBV29-1 with TRBJ1-5; TRBD1 matches 9 bases. The J segment lost 10 bases and the V segment lost 5 bases, leaving 9 bases of the junction unmatched. Germline CDR1 is SQVTM and CDR2 is ANQGSEA. The CDR3 has 13 residues.

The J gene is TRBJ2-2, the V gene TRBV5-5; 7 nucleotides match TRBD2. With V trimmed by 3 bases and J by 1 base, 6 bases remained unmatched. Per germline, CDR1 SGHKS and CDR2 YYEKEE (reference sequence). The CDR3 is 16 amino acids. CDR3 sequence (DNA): TGTGCCAGCAGCTCCCTCGGCGGGGGGAACACCGGGGAGCTGTTTTTT. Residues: CASSSLGGGNTGELFF.